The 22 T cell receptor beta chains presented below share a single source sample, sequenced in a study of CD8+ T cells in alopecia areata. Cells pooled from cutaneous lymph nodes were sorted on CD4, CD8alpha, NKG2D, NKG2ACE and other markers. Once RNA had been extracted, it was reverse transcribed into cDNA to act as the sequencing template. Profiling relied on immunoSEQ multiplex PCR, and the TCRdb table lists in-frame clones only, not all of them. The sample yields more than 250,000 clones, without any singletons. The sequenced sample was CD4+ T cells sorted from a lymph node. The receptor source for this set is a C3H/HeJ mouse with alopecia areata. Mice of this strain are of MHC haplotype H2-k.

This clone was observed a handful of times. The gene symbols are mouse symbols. The CDR3 sequence is CTCSAVVGGYEQYF. Partial CDR3 DNA: TGCACCTGCAGTGCAGTTGTGGGGGGGTAT. V is TRBV1 and J is TRBJ2-7; 8 bases agree with TRBD2. Read coverage stops 4 residues before the CDR3 terminus; the germline J gene supplies the remainder. Germline V gene sequence: CDR1 NSQYPW, CDR2 LRSPGD (reference sequence). This CDR3 region has 14 residues.

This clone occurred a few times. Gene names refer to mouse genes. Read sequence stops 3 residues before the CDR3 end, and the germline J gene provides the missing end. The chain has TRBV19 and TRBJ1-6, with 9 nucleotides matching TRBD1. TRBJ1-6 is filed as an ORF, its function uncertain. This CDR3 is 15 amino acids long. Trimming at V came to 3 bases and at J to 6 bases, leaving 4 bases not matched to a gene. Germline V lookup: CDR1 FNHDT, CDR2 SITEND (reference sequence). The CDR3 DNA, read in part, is TGTGCCAGCAGTAAGGACAGGGGACGTAATTCGCCC. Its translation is CASSKDRGRNSP. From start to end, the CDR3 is CASSKDRGRNSPLYF.

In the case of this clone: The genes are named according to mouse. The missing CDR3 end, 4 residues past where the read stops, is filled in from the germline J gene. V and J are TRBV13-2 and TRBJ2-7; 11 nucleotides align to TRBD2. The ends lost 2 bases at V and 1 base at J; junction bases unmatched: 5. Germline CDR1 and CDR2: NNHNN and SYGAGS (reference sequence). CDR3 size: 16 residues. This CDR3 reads CASGDFRDWGSYEQYF. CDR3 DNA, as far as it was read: TGTGCCAGCGGTGACTTCCGGGACTGGGGGTCCTAT.

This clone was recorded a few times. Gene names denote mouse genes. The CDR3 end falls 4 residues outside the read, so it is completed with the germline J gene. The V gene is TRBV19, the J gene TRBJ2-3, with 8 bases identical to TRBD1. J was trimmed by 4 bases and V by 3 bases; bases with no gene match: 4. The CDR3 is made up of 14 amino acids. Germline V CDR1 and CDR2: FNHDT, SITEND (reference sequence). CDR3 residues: CASSKQGAPETLYF. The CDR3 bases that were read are TGTGCCAGCAGTAAGCAGGGGGCGCCAGAA.

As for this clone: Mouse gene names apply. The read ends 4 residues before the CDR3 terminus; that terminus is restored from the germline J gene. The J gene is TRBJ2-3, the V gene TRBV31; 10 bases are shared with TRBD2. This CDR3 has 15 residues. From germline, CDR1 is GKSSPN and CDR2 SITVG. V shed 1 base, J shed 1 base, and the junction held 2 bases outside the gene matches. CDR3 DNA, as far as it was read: TGTGCCTGGAGTCGCTGGGGGGGCGGTGCAGAA. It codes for CAWSRWGGGAE. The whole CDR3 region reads CAWSRWGGGAETLYF.

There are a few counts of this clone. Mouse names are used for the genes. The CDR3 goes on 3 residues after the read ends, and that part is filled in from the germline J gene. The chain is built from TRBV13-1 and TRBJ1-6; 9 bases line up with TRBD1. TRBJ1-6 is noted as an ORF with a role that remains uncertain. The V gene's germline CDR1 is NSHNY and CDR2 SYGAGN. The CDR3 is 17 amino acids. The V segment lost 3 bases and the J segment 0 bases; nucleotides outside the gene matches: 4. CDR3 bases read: TGTGCCAGCAGTGGCCGGGACAGGGATTCCTATAATTCGCCC. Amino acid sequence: CASSGRDRDSYNSP. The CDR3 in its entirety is CASSGRDRDSYNSPLYF.

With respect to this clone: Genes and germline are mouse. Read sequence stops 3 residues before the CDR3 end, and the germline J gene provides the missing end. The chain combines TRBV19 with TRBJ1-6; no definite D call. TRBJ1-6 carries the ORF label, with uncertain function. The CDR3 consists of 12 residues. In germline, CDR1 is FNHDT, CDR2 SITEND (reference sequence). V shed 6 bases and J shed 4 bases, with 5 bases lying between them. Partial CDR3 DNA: TGTGCCAGCACCAAATATAATTCGCCC. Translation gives CASTKYNSP. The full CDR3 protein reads CASTKYNSPLYF.

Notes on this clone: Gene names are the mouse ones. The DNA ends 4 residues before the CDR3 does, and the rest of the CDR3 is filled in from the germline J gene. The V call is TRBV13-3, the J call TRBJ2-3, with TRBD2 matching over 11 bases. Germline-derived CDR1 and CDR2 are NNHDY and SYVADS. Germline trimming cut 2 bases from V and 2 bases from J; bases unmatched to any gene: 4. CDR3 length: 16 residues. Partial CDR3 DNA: TGTGCCAGCAGTGACCGGGACTGGGGGACTGCAGAA. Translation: CASSDRDWGTAE. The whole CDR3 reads CASSDRDWGTAETLYF.

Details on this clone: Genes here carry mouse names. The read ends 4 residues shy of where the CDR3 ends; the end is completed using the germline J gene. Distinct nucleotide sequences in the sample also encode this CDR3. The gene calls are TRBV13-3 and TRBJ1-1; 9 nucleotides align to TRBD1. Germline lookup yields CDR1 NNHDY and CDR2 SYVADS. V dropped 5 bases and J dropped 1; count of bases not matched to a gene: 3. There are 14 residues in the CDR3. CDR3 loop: CASSWDRANTEVFF. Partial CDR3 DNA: TGTGCCAGCAGCTGGGACAGGGCGAACACA.

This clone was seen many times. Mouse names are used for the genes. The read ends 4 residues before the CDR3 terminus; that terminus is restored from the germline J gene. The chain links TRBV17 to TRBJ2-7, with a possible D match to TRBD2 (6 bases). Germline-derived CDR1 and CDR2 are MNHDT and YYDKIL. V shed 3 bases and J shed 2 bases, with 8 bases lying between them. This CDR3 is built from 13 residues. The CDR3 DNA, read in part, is TGTGCTAGCAGTAGCTGGGGACCCTAT. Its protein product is CASSSWGPY. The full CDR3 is CASSSWGPYEQYF.

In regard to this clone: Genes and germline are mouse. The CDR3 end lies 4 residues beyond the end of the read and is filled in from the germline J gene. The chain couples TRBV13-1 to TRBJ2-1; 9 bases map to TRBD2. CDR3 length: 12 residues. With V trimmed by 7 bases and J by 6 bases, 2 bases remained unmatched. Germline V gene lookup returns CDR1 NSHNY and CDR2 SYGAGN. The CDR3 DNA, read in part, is TGTGCCAGCTGGGGGGGCTTTGCT. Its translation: CASWGGFA. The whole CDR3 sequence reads CASWGGFAEQFF.

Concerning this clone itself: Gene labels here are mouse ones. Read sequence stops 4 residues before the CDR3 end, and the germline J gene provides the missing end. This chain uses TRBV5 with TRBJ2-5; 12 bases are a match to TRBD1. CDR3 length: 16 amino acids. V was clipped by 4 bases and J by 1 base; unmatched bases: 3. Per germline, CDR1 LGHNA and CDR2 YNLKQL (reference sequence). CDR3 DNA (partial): TGTGCCAGCAGCCCCGGGACAGGGGGCCACCAAGAC. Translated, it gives CASSPGTGGHQD. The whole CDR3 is CASSPGTGGHQDTQYF.

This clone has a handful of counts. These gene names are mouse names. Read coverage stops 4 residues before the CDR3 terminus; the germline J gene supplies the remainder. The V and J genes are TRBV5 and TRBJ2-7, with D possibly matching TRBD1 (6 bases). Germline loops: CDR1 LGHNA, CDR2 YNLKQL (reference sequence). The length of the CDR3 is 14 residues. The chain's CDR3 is CASSQDNREDEQYF. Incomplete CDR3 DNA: TGTGCCAGCAGCCAAGATAACAGGGAGGAT.

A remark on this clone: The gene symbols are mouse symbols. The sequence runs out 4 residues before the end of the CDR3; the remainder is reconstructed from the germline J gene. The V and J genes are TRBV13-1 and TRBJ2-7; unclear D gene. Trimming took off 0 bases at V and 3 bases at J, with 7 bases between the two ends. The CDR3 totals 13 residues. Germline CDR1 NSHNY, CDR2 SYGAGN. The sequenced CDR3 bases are TGTGCCAGCAGTGATGCACAGCGCTAT. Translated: CASSDAQRY. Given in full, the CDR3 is CASSDAQRYEQYF.

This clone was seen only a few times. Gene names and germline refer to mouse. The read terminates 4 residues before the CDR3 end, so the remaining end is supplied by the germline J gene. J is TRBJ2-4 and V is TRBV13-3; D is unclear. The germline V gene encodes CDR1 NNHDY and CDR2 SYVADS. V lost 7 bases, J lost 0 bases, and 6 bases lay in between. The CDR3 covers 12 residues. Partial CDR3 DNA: TGTGCCAGCCAGGCTAGTCAAAAC. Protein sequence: CASQASQN. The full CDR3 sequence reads CASQASQNTLYF.

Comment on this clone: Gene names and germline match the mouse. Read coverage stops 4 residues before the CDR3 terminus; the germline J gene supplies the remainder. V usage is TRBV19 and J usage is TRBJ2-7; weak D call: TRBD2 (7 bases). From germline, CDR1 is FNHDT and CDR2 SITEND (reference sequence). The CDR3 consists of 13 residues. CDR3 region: CASSNKGGYEQYF. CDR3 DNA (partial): TGTGCCAGCAGTAATAAGGGGGGGTAT.

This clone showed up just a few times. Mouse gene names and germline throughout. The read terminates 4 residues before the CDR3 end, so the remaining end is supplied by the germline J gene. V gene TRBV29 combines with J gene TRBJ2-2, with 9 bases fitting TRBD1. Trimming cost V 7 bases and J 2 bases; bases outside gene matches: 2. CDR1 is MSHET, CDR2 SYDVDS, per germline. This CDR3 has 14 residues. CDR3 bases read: TGTGCTAGCACTGACAGGGGGAACACCGGG. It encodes CASTDRGNTG. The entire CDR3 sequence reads CASTDRGNTGQLYF.

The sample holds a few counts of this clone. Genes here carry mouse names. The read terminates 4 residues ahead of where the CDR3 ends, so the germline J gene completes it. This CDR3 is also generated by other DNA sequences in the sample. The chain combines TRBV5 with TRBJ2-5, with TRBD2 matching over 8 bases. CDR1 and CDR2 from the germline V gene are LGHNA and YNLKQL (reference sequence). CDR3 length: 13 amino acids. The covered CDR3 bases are TGTGCCAGCAGCCTGGGGGGGGAAGAC. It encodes CASSLGGED. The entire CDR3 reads CASSLGGEDTQYF.

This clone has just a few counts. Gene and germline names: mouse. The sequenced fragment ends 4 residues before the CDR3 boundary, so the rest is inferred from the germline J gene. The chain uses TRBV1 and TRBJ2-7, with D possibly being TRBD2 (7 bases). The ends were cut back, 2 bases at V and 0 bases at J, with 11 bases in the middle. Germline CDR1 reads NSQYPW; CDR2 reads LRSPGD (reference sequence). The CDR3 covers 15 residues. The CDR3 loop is CTCSALGGDSYEQYF. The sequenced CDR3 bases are TGCACCTGCAGTGCATTGGGGGGCGACTCCTAT.

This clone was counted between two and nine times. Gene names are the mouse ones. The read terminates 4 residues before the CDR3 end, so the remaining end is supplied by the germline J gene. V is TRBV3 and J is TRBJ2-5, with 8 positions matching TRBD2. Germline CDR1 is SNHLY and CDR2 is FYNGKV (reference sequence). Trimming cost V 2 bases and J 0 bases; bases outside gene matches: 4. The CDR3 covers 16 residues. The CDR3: CASSLLGGVNQDTQYF. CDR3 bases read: TGTGCCAGCAGCTTACTGGGGGGCGTTAACCAAGAC.

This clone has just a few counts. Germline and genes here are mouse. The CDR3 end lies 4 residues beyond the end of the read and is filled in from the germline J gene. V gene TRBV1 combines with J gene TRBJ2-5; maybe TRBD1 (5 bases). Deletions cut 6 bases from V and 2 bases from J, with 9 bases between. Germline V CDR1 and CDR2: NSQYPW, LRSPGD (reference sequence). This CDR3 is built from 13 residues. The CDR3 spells CTCRGQIQDTQYF. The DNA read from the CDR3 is TGCACCTGCAGAGGACAAATCCAAGAC. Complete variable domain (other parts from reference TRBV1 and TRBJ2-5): VTLLEQNPRWRLVPRGQAVNLRCILKNSQYPWMSWYQQDLQKQLQWLFTLRSPGDKEVKSLPGADYLATRVTDTELRLQVANMSQGRTLYCTCRGQIQDTQYFGPGTRLLVL.

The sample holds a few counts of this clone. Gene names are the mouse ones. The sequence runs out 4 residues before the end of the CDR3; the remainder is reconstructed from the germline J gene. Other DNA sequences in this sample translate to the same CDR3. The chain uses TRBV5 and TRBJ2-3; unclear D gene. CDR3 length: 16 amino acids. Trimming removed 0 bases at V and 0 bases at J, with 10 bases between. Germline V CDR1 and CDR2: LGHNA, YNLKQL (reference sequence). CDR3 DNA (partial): TGTGCCAGCAGCCAAGACGGAGGGTCTAGTGCAGAA. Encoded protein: CASSQDGGSSAE. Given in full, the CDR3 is CASSQDGGSSAETLYF.